Each of the 11 T cell receptor beta chains below was sequenced from the same sample in a study of OX40 agonist ivuxolimab in advanced cancers. Here immunoSEQ multiplex PCR was the method, and the copy in TCRdb shows in-frame clones only, minus some. This sample has roughly 80,000 clones; about 80% occur once, and the top ten carry approximately 1.7%. Sequenced material: CD4+ or CD8+ T cells sorted from blood, taken in a trial of the OX40 agonist ivuxolimab. These receptor sequences come from an adult with an advanced solid tumor such as melanoma, head and neck, liver or kidney cancer.

The CDR3 reads CASSLGPPGAGELFF. The CDR3 bases are TGTGCCAGCAGCTTGGGGCCTCCGGGCGCCGGGGAGCTGTTTTTT. This chain joins TRBV5-6 and TRBJ2-2; D call uncertain. This CDR3 has 15 amino acids. With 0 bases removed from V and 6 bases from J, the gap between germline ends came to 12 bases. CDR1 is SGHDT and CDR2 is YYEEEE in the germline V gene.

This chain uses TRBV2 with TRBJ2-7; tentatively, D is TRBD1 or TRBD2 (5 bases each). Trimming removed 8 bases at V and 2 bases at J, with 13 bases between. The CDR3 has 13 amino acids. Germline V lookup: CDR1 SNHLY, CDR2 FYNNEI. CDR3 residues: CASRGGLTYEQYF. The CDR3 DNA follows: TGTGCCAGCCGGGGCGGCTTAACCTACGAGCAGTACTTC.

The gene calls are TRBV9 and TRBJ1-3, with D hard to call. In germline, CDR1 is SGDLS, CDR2 YYNGEE. This CDR3 region has 14 residues. Trimming took 4 bases from V and 0 from J, leaving 8 bases between them. The DNA of the CDR3 is TGTGCCAGCAGCCCACAGAGCTCTGGAAACACCATATATTTT. This encodes CASSPQSSGNTIYF. Filled out from reference TRBV9 and TRBJ1-3, the complete variable domain reads DSGVTQTPKHLITATGQRVTLRCSPRSGDLSVYWYQQSLDQGLQFLIQYYNGEERAKGNILERFSAQQFPDLHSELNLSSLELGDSALYFCASSPQSSGNTIYFGEGSWLTVV.

This clone appeared a few times. The rearrangement links TRBV5-4 to TRBJ1-6; 7 positions match TRBD1. The CDR3 contains 14 residues. Unmatched junction bases numbered 2, after V lost 5 bases and J lost 3 bases. The germline V gene encodes CDR1 SGHNT and CDR2 YYREEE (reference sequence). The chain's CDR3 is CASSRQGYNSPLHF. DNA of the CDR3: TGTGCCAGCAGTAGACAGGGCTATAATTCACCCCTCCACTTT.

The chain employs TRBV27 and TRBJ1-1; tentatively, D is TRBD1 (5 bases). V was pared by 4 bases and J by 1 base, with 19 bases between. Germline CDR1 and CDR2: MNHEY and SMNVEV (reference sequence). The CDR3 covers 17 residues. The chain's CDR3 is CASSSADLTDPNTEAFF. DNA of the CDR3: TGTGCCAGCAGTTCTGCGGATCTGACAGACCCGAACACTGAAGCTTTCTTT.

CDR3 protein: CASSIGTGGTDTQYF. The CDR3 DNA is TGTGCCAGCAGCATCGGGACAGGGGGCACAGATACGCAGTATTTT. This chain uses TRBV11-3 with TRBJ2-3; 10 bases are a match to TRBD1. The V gene's germline CDR1 is SGHNT and CDR2 YENEEA. Trimming removed 5 bases from V and 1 base from J; junction bases left unmatched: 3. The CDR3 spans 15 residues.

The chain combines TRBV11-2 with TRBJ2-1, with TRBD1 as a possible D gene (5 bases). Trimming removed 1 base at V and 4 bases at J, with 11 bases between. Germline CDR1 reads SGHAT; CDR2 reads FQNNGV. This CDR3 is built from 15 residues. This CDR3 reads CASSLGAGFYNEQFF. The CDR3 bases are TGTGCCAGCAGCTTAGGTGCAGGGTTTTACAATGAGCAGTTCTTC.

This clone appeared once. The V call is TRBV10-3, the J call TRBJ2-5, with 7 bases aligning to TRBD2. CDR3 length: 16 amino acids. The V segment lost 4 bases and the J segment 1 base; nucleotides outside the gene matches: 9. The germline CDR1 and CDR2 sequences are ENHRY and SYGVKD. CDR3 nucleotides: TGTGCCATCAGTGGAGGGACTACGAGTACCCAAGAGACCCAGTACTTC. This gives the protein CAISGGTTSTQETQYF.

The chain employs TRBV19 and TRBJ2-7, with 8 bases lining up with TRBD1. From germline, CDR1 is LNHDA and CDR2 SQIVND (reference sequence). The CDR3 loop spans 15 amino acids. The junction had 3 bases not matched to a gene; V was cut back by 0 bases and J by 2 bases. DNA for the CDR3: TGTGCCAGTAGTATAGAGCCGGGACAGGCCTACGAGCAGTACTTC. Residues: CASSIEPGQAYEQYF.

This clone has only one observation. The chain joins TRBV11-3 to TRBJ2-2; D is possibly TRBD2 (5 bases). V was cut by 5 bases and J by 5 bases, with 15 bases left in between. This CDR3 region has 15 residues. CDR1 is SGHNT, CDR2 YENEEA, per germline. The CDR3, as DNA: TGTGCCAGCAGCGTGGGGATTCCGGGGACCGGGGAGCTGTTTTTT. Protein sequence: CASSVGIPGTGELFF.

The chain joins TRBV11-2 to TRBJ2-5; D is uncertain. Near its end, the DNA agrees better with TRBJ2-7, so the J call may be wrong. This CDR3 is built from 15 residues. CDR1 is SGHAT, CDR2 FQNNGV, per germline. CDR3 region: CASSFAPDGYYEQYF. The CDR3 DNA reads as TGTGCCAGCAGCTTCGCCCCGGACGGATACTACGAGCAGTACTTC.